Listed here are 26 T cell receptor beta chains from one sample, sequenced in a study of blood T cells in healthy people across ages (dated by TCRdb to 2015 to 2017). The library was produced with 5' RACE. Sequenced using an Illumina HiSeq 2500. A second PCR of roughly 7 to 11 cycles was performed with a sample-barcoded 5' primer and a J-beta primer mix. TCRdb trimmed public reads at Q25 via fastp, called clones via MiXCR and kept in-frame beta chains. Rows matching on CDR3 protein sequence are summarized as one entry with the most common DNA and genes. This sample lists around 820,000 distinct CDR3 sequences; approximately 25% were detected once. Around 3.6% of the sample comes from the top ten. The same data also went into a second study, on T cells of mothers and their children.

Sample: blood. All receptors come from a boy aged 10-17 years in good health.

This clonotype was seen repeatedly, ten times or more. The rearrangement uses TRBV7-2 and TRBJ2-7; D unresolved. The CDR3 spans 13 residues. V was cut by 0 bases and J by 7 bases, with 10 bases left in between. CDR1 and CDR2 from the germline V gene are SGHTA and FQGNSA. CDR3 DNA: TGTGCCAGCAGCTTAGCGCCTTCTGAGGAGCAGTACTTC. Its protein product is CASSLAPSEEQYF.

The chain combines TRBV7-1 with TRBJ2-5; TRBD2 matches 10 bases. The J call is in doubt because the DNA end fits TRBJ2-7 better. TRBV7-1 is labeled an ORF, and its function is uncertain. The CDR3 is made up of 16 amino acids. The CDR3 protein is CASSSIAGGRSYEQYF. CDR3 in DNA: TGTGCCAGCAGCTCAATAGCGGGAGGACGGTCCTACGAGCAGTACTTC.

The V gene is TRBV28, the J gene TRBJ2-1; TRBD2 might be the D (5 bases). V was shortened by 4 bases and J by 10 bases, with 14 bases between the two germline ends. Per the germline V gene, CDR1 is MDHEN and CDR2 is SYDVKM. The CDR3 is 13 amino acids. CDR3 sequence: CASSYLARQEQFF. In DNA, the CDR3 is TGTGCCAGCAGTTATCTAGCTCGGCAAGAGCAGTTCTTC.

The chain links TRBV10-3 to TRBJ2-7, with TRBD2 matching 7 bases. Germline-derived CDR1 and CDR2 are ENHRY and SYGVKD. The CDR3 runs 14 residues. The V gene end was trimmed by 6 bases and the J gene end by 0 bases; junction bases not matched to a gene: 5. The CDR3 sequence: CAISWEGSSYEQYF. The CDR3 bases are TGTGCCATCAGCTGGGAGGGTAGCTCCTACGAGCAGTACTTC.

The chain recombines TRBV5-1 with TRBJ2-5; no clear D gene. The germline gives CDR1 SGHRS, CDR2 YFSETQ. V was trimmed by 0 bases and J by 4 bases, leaving 10 bases between them. The length of the CDR3 is 14 residues. CDR3 nucleotides: TGCGCCAGCAGCTTGGGGGTGTCGCGAGAGACCCAGTACTTC. Protein: CASSLGVSRETQYF. Together with reference TRBV5-1 and TRBJ2-5, the CDR3 gives the full variable domain: KAGVTQTPRYLIKTRGQQVTLSCSPISGHRSVSWYQQTPGQGLQFLFEYFSETQRNKGNFPGRFSGRQFSNSRSEMNVSTLELGDSALYLCASSLGVSRETQYFGPGTRLLVL.

The chain carries TRBV20-1 and TRBJ2-1, with 8 bases lining up with TRBD1. The junction had 8 bases not matched to a gene; V was cut back by 1 base and J by 6 bases. From germline, CDR1 is DFQATT and CDR2 SNEGSKA (reference sequence). CDR3 length: 15 residues. This CDR3 reads CSARGKTGGSNEQFF. DNA for the CDR3: TGCAGTGCTAGAGGTAAAACAGGGGGGTCCAATGAGCAGTTCTTC.

In this sample, this clonotype turned up many times. The V call is TRBV3-1, the J call TRBJ2-5, with a tentative D call TRBD2 (7 bases). This CDR3 has 14 residues. CDR1 is LGHDT, CDR2 YNNKEL, per germline (reference sequence). V was shortened by 6 bases and J by 5 bases, with 16 bases between the two germline ends. The CDR3: CASRFGGPDETQYF. CDR3 bases: TGTGCCAGCAGGTTCGGGGGGCCAGATGAGACCCAGTACTTC.

V gene TRBV27 combines with J gene TRBJ1-2, with D unclear. Germline V CDR1 and CDR2: MNHEY, SMNVEV (reference sequence). Trimming left V 0 bases short and J 2 bases short, with 7 bases between. The CDR3 has 14 amino acids. CDR3 in amino acids: CASSLSAPNYGYTF. CDR3 sequence (DNA): TGTGCCAGCAGTTTATCGGCTCCCAACTATGGCTACACCTTC.

The V and J genes are TRBV29-1 and TRBJ1-1; D is unclear. Germline V gene lookup returns CDR1 SQVTM and CDR2 ANQGSEA. The CDR3 totals 12 residues. V shed 5 bases and J shed 0 bases, with 7 bases lying between them. The CDR3 here is CSVHGLNTEAFF. DNA of the CDR3: TGCAGCGTTCACGGTTTGAACACTGAAGCTTTCTTT.

This clonotype showed up just a few times. CDR3 sequence: CASSGRQGYGYTF. CDR3 in DNA: TGTGCCAGCAGTGGGAGACAGGGCTATGGCTACACCTTC. The V call is TRBV12-3 or TRBV12-4, the J call TRBJ1-2; 7 nucleotides agree with TRBD1. CDR3 length equals 13 residues. The trim removed 5 bases at V and 4 bases at J, leaving 4 bases unmatched.

The V gene is TRBV28, the J gene TRBJ2-3, with D perhaps being TRBD1 or TRBD2 (6 bases each). Deletions cut 8 bases from V and 3 bases from J, with 18 bases between. The CDR3 is 15 amino acids. CDR1 is MDHEN, CDR2 SYDVKM, per germline. The CDR3 bases are TGTGCCAGCGTTGAGGGGGTAGCGGAGACAGATACGCAGTATTTT. Protein sequence: CASVEGVAETDTQYF.

The sample holds a few counts of this clonotype. The chain couples TRBV13 to TRBJ2-7; 13 nucleotides align to TRBD2. CDR3 length: 17 residues. V lost 4 bases to trimming and J lost 0 bases; unmatched junction nucleotides: 6. Germline-derived CDR1 and CDR2 are PRHDT and FYEKMQ (reference sequence). The CDR3 nucleotides read TGTGCCAGCAGCTCGGGACTAGCGGGGCCAAGCTCCTACGAGCAGTACTTC. Its translation: CASSSGLAGPSSYEQYF.

Notes on this clonotype: One end of the junction does not line up with germline, which may come from a read error. This chain joins TRBV4-3 and TRBJ2-3, with 9 bases identical to TRBD2. CDR1 and CDR2 from the germline V gene are LGHNA and YSLEER. The CDR3 is 18 residues long. The DNA of the CDR3 is TGCGCCAGCAACCAAAATGGCCTGGCGGGAGGGGCGACAGATACGCAGTATTTT. Protein: CASNQNGLAGGATDTQYF.

V usage is TRBV10-3 and J usage is TRBJ2-3; 7 bases map to TRBD2. The V gene's germline CDR1 is ENHRY and CDR2 SYGVKD. The CDR3 runs 17 residues. The V gene end was trimmed by 4 bases and the J gene end by 2 bases; junction bases not matched to a gene: 12. The CDR3 DNA is TGTGCCATCAGTGCCCCGTCGGCGGGAGACCACACAGATACGCAGTATTTT. This gives the protein CAISAPSAGDHTDTQYF.

The chain carries TRBV6-2 or TRBV6-3 and TRBJ2-7; weak D call: TRBD2 (5 bases). Trimming removed 6 bases from V and 1 base from J, with 13 bases in between. The CDR3 has 14 amino acids. Germline V CDR1 and CDR2: MNHEY, SVGEGT. The CDR3 DNA follows: TGTGCCAGCAGGAATAACCGGGGTTCCTACGAGCAGTACTTC. Residues: CASRNNRGSYEQYF.

This chain links TRBV7-3 with TRBJ2-1; 10 nucleotides agree with TRBD2. The V and J ends lost 5 bases and 8 bases, in that order; junction bases with no gene match: 9. The CDR3 loop spans 15 amino acids. Germline values: CDR1 SGHTA, CDR2 FQGTGA. CDR3 in DNA: TGTGCCAGCAGCGCTTTAGCGGGAGGTGGTTATGAGCAGTTCTTC. It encodes CASSALAGGGYEQFF.

The V and J genes are TRBV20-1 and TRBJ2-5; unclear D gene. V was shortened by 3 bases and J by 0 bases, with 8 bases between the two germline ends. The germline gives CDR1 DFQATT, CDR2 SNEGSKA (reference sequence). The CDR3 has 13 amino acids. CDR3 loop: CSASTEYQETQYF. The DNA of the CDR3 is TGCAGTGCTAGTACAGAGTACCAAGAGACCCAGTACTTC.

V is TRBV9 and J is TRBJ2-5; D is possibly TRBD1 or TRBD2 (6 bases each). Germline V gene data show CDR1 as SGDLS and CDR2 as YYNGEE. The germline V and J ends were trimmed by 3 bases and 5 bases, with 11 bases remaining between them. The CDR3 consists of 13 residues. The CDR3 loop reads CASSGRGSETQYF. The CDR3 coding sequence is TGTGCCAGCAGCGGGAGGGGGTCGGAGACCCAGTACTTC.

J is TRBJ1-1 and V is TRBV9; 8 bases agree with TRBD1. This CDR3 has 16 residues. J lost 1 base, V lost 3 bases, and 8 bases had no gene match. Germline V gene lookup returns CDR1 SGDLS and CDR2 YYNGEE. The DNA for the CDR3 is TGTGCCAGCAGCGGCCGGACAGGGAATGGGAACACTGAAGCTTTCTTT. Translating it yields CASSGRTGNGNTEAFF.

The chain recombines TRBV5-1 with TRBJ2-3; D possibly corresponds to TRBD1 (6 bases). Germline CDR1 is SGHRS and CDR2 is YFSETQ. Trimming left V 0 bases short and J 1 base short, with 9 bases between. CDR3 size: 15 residues. The CDR3 coding sequence is TGCGCCAGCAGCTTGGCAGCAGGGGGCACAGATACGCAGTATTTT. This sequence encodes CASSLAAGGTDTQYF. Looking up the rest from reference TRBV5-1 and TRBJ2-3 gives the full variable domain: KAGVTQTPRYLIKTRGQQVTLSCSPISGHRSVSWYQQTPGQGLQFLFEYFSETQRNKGNFPGRFSGRQFSNSRSEMNVSTLELGDSALYLCASSLAAGGTDTQYFGPGTRLTVL.

Comments on this clonotype: A read error may produce the germline difference seen at one junction end. The chain combines TRBV5-1 with TRBJ1-3, with unresolved D. CDR1 is SGHRS, CDR2 YFSETQ, per germline. The length of the CDR3 is 13 residues. CDR3 region: CASSLEVGNTTYF. DNA of the CDR3: TGCGCCAGCAGCTTGGAAGTTGGAAACACCACATATTTT.

There are a few counts of this clonotype. CDR3 protein: CASSVYWGNNEKLFF. The CDR3, as DNA: TGTGCCAGCAGCGTATATTGGGGGAATAATGAAAAACTGTTTTTT. The V call is TRBV9, the J call TRBJ1-4, with a weak D call TRBD1 (5 bases). Germline V gene lookup returns CDR1 SGDLS and CDR2 YYNGEE. The CDR3 loop spans 15 amino acids. V gave up 1 base and J gave up 4 bases, with 11 bases separating them.

As regards this clonotype: A junction boundary mismatches the germline segment, possibly from a read error. The rearrangement links TRBV7-7 to TRBJ1-3, with D hard to call. Per the germline V gene, CDR1 is SSHAT and CDR2 is FNYEAQ (reference sequence). This CDR3 spans 13 amino acids. In DNA form, the CDR3 reads TGTGCTAGCAGCGATGGATTGGAAAACACCATATATTTT. Amino acid sequence: CASSDGLENTIYF.

The chain couples TRBV21-1 to TRBJ2-7; the table's D call, TRBD1, was not checked against the DNA. TRBV21-1 constitutes a pseudogene. This CDR3 comprises 14 residues. As DNA, the CDR3 is TGTGCCAGCAGCAAAGTTGAGGACAGCTACGAGCAGTACTTC. It yields the protein CASSKVEDSYEQYF.

The genes are TRBV7-3 and TRBJ2-1; perhaps TRBD1 as D (6 bases). This CDR3 spans 14 amino acids. The germline V and J ends were trimmed by 4 bases and 7 bases, with 14 bases remaining between them. Germline CDR1 reads SGHTA; CDR2 reads FQGTGA. CDR3 sequence: CASSSQGFGNEQFF. In DNA, the CDR3 is TGTGCCAGCAGCTCACAGGGTTTTGGGAATGAGCAGTTCTTC.

J is TRBJ2-5 and V is TRBV20-1; D not resolved. Germline assignment: CDR1 DFQATT and CDR2 SNEGSKA (reference sequence). The length of the CDR3 is 13 residues. The V end lost 2 bases, the J end lost 0 bases, and 7 bases lay between the germline ends. Here the CDR3 DNA reads TGCAGTGCTAGACTGGGGTACCAAGAGACCCAGTACTTC. It codes for CSARLGYQETQYF.